Listed below are T cell receptor beta chains from one sample, sequenced in a study of blood T cell repertoires in COVID-19. Profiling relied on immunoSEQ multiplex PCR, and the TCRdb table lists in-frame clones only, not all of them. Altogether under 200,000 clones are present, about 88% being singletons, with the ten largest covering 7% to 10%. What was sequenced was peripheral blood. These receptors all stem from a woman aged 55-75 years with COVID-19, enrolled during active disease. Each CDR3 is given without its conserved first and last residue. Size tells how often a clone was seen (once, few, many) or the class of an expanded clone, and some rows leave it out.

v_gene	abundance	j_gene	CDR3aa
TRBV3-1/TRBV3-2	.	TRBJ2-1	ASSRSFRNEQF
TRBV11-1	.	TRBJ2-1	ASSLGAGVLNEQF
TRBV19	.	TRBJ1-5	ASRTEGGLGNQPQH
TRBV18	.	TRBJ1-2	ASSPRTDHYGYT
TRBV10-3	.	TRBJ2-5	AISESTRRVREKTQY
TRBV3-1/TRBV3-2	.	TRBJ1-4	ASSRRTGGEEKLF
TRBV2	.	TRBJ2-1	ASSRDRVYGEQF
TRBV6-4	.	TRBJ1-1	ASRDSNRDTEAF
TRBV6-5	.	TRBJ1-4	ASSYSGQGNYEKLF
TRBV5-1	.	TRBJ1-1	ASSSGGYRGSEAF
TRBV25-1	.	TRBJ2-1	ASSPRTSGSSYNEQF
TRBV19	.	TRBJ2-1	ATLAGGGNEQF
TRBV9	.	TRBJ1-1	ASSVDWTGRSEAF
TRBV11-2	.	TRBJ1-2	ASSLGDIYYGYT
TRBV27	.	TRBJ1-1	ASKVLGQLNTEAF
TRBV7-3	.	TRBJ2-3	ASSSTPDWTDTQY
TRBV18	.	TRBJ2-1	ASSPAGRNEQF
TRBV6-1	.	TRBJ1-4	ASSSLSINEKLF
TRBV10-1	once	TRBJ1-4	ASSGFLSEKLF
TRBV7-9	.	TRBJ1-5	ASSSEGAGQPQH
TRBV19	.	TRBJ1-4	ASSNGGSLNEKLF
TRBV30	.	TRBJ2-2	AWRPAGGPFGELF
TRBV6-4	.	TRBJ2-1	ASSDSYRMGDEQF
TRBV6-1	.	TRBJ2-4	ASSEAAQRDIQY
TRBV18	.	TRBJ2-5	ASSPLPAGTTQETQY